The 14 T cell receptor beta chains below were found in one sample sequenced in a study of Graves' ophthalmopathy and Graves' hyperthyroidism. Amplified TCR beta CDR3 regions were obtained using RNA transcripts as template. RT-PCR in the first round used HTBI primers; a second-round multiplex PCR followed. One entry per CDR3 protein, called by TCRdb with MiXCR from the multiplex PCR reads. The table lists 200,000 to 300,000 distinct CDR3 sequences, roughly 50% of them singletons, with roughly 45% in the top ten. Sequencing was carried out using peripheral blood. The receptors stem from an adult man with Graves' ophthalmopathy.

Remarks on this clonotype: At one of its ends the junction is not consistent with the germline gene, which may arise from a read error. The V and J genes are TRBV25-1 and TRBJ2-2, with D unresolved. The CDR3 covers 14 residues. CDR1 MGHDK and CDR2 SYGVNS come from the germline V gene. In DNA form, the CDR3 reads TGTGCCAGCAGTGAGACTCTGAACACCAGGGAGCTGTTTTTT. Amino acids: CASSETLNTRELFF.

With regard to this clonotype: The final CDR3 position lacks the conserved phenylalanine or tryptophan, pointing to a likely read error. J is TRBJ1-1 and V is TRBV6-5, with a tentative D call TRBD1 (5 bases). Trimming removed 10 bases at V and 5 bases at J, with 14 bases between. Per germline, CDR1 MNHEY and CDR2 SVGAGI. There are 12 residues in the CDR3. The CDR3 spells CAIGPWGTEAFL. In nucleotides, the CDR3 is TGTGCCATCGGACCCTGGGGGACTGAAGCTTTCCTT.

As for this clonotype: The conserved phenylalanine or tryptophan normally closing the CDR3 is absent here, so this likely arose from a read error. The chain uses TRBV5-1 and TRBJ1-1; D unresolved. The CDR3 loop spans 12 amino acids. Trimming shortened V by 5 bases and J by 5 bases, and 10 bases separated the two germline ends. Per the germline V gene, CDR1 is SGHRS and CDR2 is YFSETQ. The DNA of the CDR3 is TGCGCCAGCAGGCGGGTCTGGACTGAAGCTTTCTCT. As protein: CASRRVWTEAFS.

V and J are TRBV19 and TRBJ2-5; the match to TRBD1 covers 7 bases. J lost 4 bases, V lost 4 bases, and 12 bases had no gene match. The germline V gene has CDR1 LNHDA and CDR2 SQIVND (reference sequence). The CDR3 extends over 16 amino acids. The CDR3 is CASSTLNRGPRETQYF. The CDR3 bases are TGTGCCAGTAGTACCCTCAACAGGGGACCCCGAGAGACCCAGTACTTC.

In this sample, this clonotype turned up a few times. The CDR3, as DNA: TGTGCCAGCAGCTTAAGCCGCGGGGGGGGCACTGAAGCTTTCTTT. Translated: CASSLSRGGGTEAFF. The chain links TRBV7-6 to TRBJ1-1; weak D call: TRBD1 (5 bases). Germline V lookup: CDR1 SGHVS, CDR2 FNYEAQ. The CDR3 is 15 residues long. Trimming cost V 2 bases and J 4 bases, with 14 bases left between them.

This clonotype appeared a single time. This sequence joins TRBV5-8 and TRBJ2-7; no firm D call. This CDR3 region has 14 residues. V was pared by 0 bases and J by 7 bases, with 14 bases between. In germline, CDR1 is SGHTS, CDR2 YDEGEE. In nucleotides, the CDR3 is TGTGCCAGCAGCTTGGACCCAATCGCTAGAGAGCAGTACTTC. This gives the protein CASSLDPIAREQYF.

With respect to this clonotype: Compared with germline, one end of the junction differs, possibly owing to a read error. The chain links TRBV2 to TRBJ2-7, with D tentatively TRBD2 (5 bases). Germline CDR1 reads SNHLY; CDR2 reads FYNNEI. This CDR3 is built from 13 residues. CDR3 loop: CASSERAAYVQYF. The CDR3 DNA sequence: TGTGCCAGCAGTGAGCGGGCCGCCTACGTGCAGTACTTC.

CDR3 in DNA: TGCAGTGCTAGAGGGAGAAGGGAAGGCTACACCTTC. Translating gives CSARGRREGYTF. The rearrangement uses TRBV20-1 and TRBJ1-2; D remains ambiguous. The germline V gene encodes CDR1 DFQATT and CDR2 SNEGSKA (reference sequence). Trimming removed 1 base at V and 8 bases at J, with 11 bases between. The CDR3 extends over 12 amino acids.

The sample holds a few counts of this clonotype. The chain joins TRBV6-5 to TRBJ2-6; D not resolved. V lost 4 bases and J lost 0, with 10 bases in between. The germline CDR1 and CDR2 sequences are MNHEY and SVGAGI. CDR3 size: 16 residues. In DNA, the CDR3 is TGTGCCAGCAGTTCGGGTCCAAGCTCTGGGGCCAACGTCCTGACTTTC. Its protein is CASSSGPSSGANVLTF.

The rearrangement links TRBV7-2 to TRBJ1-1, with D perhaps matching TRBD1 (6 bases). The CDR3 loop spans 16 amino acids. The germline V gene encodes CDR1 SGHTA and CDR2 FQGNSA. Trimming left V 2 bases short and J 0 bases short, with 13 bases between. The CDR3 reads CASSLFGGQMNTEAFF. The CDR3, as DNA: TGTGCCAGCAGCTTATTCGGGGGGCAGATGAACACTGAAGCTTTCTTT.

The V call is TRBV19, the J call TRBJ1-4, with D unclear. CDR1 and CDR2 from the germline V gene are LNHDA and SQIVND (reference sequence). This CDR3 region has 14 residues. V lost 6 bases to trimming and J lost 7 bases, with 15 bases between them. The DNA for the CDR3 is TGTGCCAGTAGAACCGATCGCGGTGCTGAAAAACTGTTTTTT. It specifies CASRTDRGAEKLFF.

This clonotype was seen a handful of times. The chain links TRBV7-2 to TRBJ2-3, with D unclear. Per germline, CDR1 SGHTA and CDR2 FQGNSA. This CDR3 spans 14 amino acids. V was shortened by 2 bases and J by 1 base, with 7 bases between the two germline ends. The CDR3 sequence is CASSLLSRTDTQYF. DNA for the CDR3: TGTGCCAGCAGCTTACTCAGCCGCACAGATACGCAGTATTTT.

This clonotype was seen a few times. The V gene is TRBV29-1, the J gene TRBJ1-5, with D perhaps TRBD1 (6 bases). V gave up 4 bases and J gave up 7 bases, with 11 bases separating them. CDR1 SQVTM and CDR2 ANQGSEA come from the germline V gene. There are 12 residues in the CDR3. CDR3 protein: CSVGYRDQPQHF. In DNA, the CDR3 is TGCAGCGTTGGTTACAGGGACCAGCCCCAGCATTTT.

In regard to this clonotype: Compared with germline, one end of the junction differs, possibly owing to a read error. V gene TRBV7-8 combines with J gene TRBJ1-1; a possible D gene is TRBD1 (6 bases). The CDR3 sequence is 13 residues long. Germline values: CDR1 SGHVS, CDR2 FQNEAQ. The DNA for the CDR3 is TGTGCCAGCAGCTTTACAGGGAACACTGAAGTTTTCTTT. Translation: CASSFTGNTEVFF.